Many counts were recorded for the clone carrying this T cell receptor (beta chain). The sample holds other DNA sequences that translate to the same CDR3. CDR3 length: 16 amino acids. With V trimmed by 0 bases and J by 4 bases, 3 bases remained unmatched. Germline V CDR1 and CDR2: LNHNV, YYDKDF (reference sequence). These data originate in a study of blood T cell repertoires in COVID-19. Study overall: Samples came from the United States, Italy and Spain, spanning acute and convalescent COVID-19.

The repertoire was sequenced with immunoSEQ multiplex PCR; TCRdb's copy has only in-frame clones and lacks some. Among 250,000 to 300,000 clones listed, 70% to 90% were seen once. Participants' reported clinical history set cohort assignment. The receptor's source is a woman between 45 and 65 years old who had been exposed to COVID-19. The chain uses TRBV15 and TRBJ2-1; 10 nucleotides match TRBD2. Specimen: PBMCs or T cells enriched from blood (not recorded which). The chain's CDR3 is CATSRESGGDYNEQFF. In DNA form, the CDR3 reads TGTGCCACCAGCAGAGAAAGCGGGGGGGATTACAATGAGCAGTTCTTC.